Listed here are 9 T cell receptor beta chains from one sample, sequenced in a study of blood T cells in healthy people across ages. Sample-barcoded 5' priming and a J-beta primer mix drove a second PCR of 7 to 11 cycles. MiXCR was run by TCRdb on the 5' RACE reads, yielding one entry per CDR3 protein. The table includes around 900,000 distinct CDR3 sequences, under 30% detected once. The sequencing sample was made of blood. The receptors stem from a woman older than 75 in good health.

There are a few counts of this clonotype. The CDR3 DNA follows: TGTGCCAGCAGCTTAGGACCGGACACTGAAGCTTTCTTT. This sequence encodes CASSLGPDTEAFF. This chain connects TRBV7-2 to TRBJ1-1, with unresolved D. The CDR3 is made up of 13 amino acids. Germline V lookup: CDR1 SGHTA, CDR2 FQGNSA. V shed 1 base and J shed 3 bases, with 6 bases lying between them.

The rearrangement links TRBV10-3 to TRBJ2-1; D remains ambiguous. Germline V gene data show CDR1 as ENHRY and CDR2 as SYGVKD. This CDR3 has 15 amino acids. Trimming cost V 4 bases and J 9 bases, with 19 bases left between them. The CDR3 reads CAISGTGDLPSEQFF. CDR3 in DNA: TGTGCCATCAGTGGAACCGGCGACCTACCCAGTGAGCAGTTCTTC.

The V call is TRBV5-1, the J call TRBJ2-3; TRBD2 agrees at 8 bases. The CDR3 runs to 15 residues. Germline CDR1 and CDR2: SGHRS and YFSETQ. After removal of 5 bases from V and 3 bases from J, the junction contained 8 bases not matched to a gene. The CDR3 DNA is TGCGCCAGCAGGGGCGGGGTAGCGGGGACAGATACGCAGTATTTT. It specifies CASRGGVAGTDTQYF.

This clonotype was seen many times. The chain has TRBV27 and TRBJ1-2; no clear D gene. Germline CDR1 MNHEY, CDR2 SMNVEV (reference sequence). This CDR3 has 11 amino acids. V lost 9 bases to trimming and J lost 8 bases, with 13 bases between them. In DNA, the CDR3 is TGTGCCAGAATCAAGAGGTACGGCTACACCTTC. Its protein product is CARIKRYGYTF.

This clonotype was counted many times. The chain recombines TRBV28 with TRBJ2-1, with D perhaps TRBD1 (6 bases). Germline CDR1 MDHEN, CDR2 SYDVKM. The CDR3 is 14 amino acids. V was cut by 7 bases and J by 3 bases, with 13 bases left in between. CDR3: CASTPRDIYNEQFF. CDR3 sequence (DNA): TGTGCCAGCACTCCTCGGGACATCTACAATGAGCAGTTCTTC.

The chain couples TRBV29-1 to TRBJ2-1, with 9 bases that match TRBD1. Germline V gene data show CDR1 as SQVTM and CDR2 as ANQGSEA. With V trimmed by 5 bases and J by 8 bases, 7 bases remained unmatched. The CDR3 totals 13 residues. CDR3 DNA sequence: TGCAGCGTTAAGGGACAGGGTATGCATGAGCAGTTCTTC. Encoded protein: CSVKGQGMHEQFF.

Points on this clonotype: A junction end diverges from the germline sequence, so it may reflect a read error. The chain recombines TRBV7-2 with TRBJ1-6; D perhaps matches TRBD1 (5 bases). Germline V gene sequence: CDR1 SGHTA, CDR2 FQGNSA. The CDR3 totals 16 residues. CDR3 amino acids: CASSPAAGLGNSPRHF. The CDR3 DNA is TGTGCCAGCAGCCCAGCCGCGGGGCTGGGGAATTCACCCCGCCACTTT.

This clonotype appeared many times. This chain uses TRBV7-9 with TRBJ1-2; maybe TRBD1 (5 bases). This CDR3 region has 15 residues. V dropped 3 bases and J dropped 6 bases, with 17 bases sitting between them. Looked up from germline, CDR1 is SEHNR and CDR2 is FQNEAQ (reference sequence). The CDR3 reads CASSFSSGNTNGYTF. The CDR3 DNA sequence: TGTGCCAGCAGCTTTTCATCAGGGAATACGAATGGCTACACCTTC.

This rearrangement joins TRBV6-1 to TRBJ1-1, with D hard to call. From germline, CDR1 is MNHNS and CDR2 SASEGT. V was trimmed by 1 base and J by 11 bases, leaving 14 bases between them. The CDR3 extends over 13 amino acids. DNA for the CDR3: TGTGCCAGCAGTGAAGTTGAGGAGTTAGGGGCTTTCTTT. Protein sequence: CASSEVEELGAFF.